This T cell receptor beta chain came from a study of T cells in Graves' hyperthyroidism and ophthalmopathy. Study-wide results and limits: Most expanded thyroid clonotypes above 0.001 recurred in blood. For ophthalmopathy, model prediction preceded onset by a median about 6.2 months.

Concerning this clonotype itself: Its matching antigen is unknown. Relative to the germline gene, one junction end is altered; a read error may explain this.

The hyperthyroidism patients had all been newly diagnosed, and their disease duration was under 2 months. Their ages ranged from 18 to 65 years. The CDR3 consists of 14 residues. Germline V gene lookup returns CDR1 SNHLY and CDR2 FYNNEI. RNA transcripts served as the template for amplifying TCR beta CDR3 regions. The HTBI primer set served for first-round RT-PCR of the TCR CDR3. TCRdb redid the calling of the multiplex PCR reads with MiXCR, one entry per CDR3 protein. Of over 90,000 distinct CDR3 sequences in the sample, over 45% were seen once. This clonotype was sampled from a man aged 40-50 years with Graves' hyperthyroidism. The V call is TRBV2, the J call TRBJ2-5; maybe TRBD1 (6 bases). The sequencing sample was made of blood. In DNA form, the CDR3 reads TGCGCCAGCAGTACCTCCGGACAGCTAGAGACCCAGTACTTC. This sequence encodes CASSTSGQLETQYF.